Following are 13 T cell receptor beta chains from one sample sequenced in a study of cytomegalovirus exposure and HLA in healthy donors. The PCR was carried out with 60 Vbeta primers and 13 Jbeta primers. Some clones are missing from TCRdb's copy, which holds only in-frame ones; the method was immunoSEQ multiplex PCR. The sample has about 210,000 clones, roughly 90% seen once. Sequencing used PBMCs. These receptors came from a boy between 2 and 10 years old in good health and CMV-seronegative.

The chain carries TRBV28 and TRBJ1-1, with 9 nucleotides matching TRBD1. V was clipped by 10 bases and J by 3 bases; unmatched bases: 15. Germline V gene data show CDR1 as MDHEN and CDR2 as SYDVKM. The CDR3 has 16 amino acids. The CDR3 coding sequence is TGTGCCACCAAAATACAACAGGGGGCATTGGACACTGAAGCTTTCTTT. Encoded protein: CATKIQQGALDTEAFF.

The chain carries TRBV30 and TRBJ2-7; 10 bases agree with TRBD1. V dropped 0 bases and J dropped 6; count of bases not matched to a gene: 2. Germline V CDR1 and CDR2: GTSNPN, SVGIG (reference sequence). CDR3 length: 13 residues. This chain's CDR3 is CAWSVGDRGEQYF. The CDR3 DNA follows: TGTGCCTGGAGTGTAGGGGACAGGGGCGAGCAGTACTTC.

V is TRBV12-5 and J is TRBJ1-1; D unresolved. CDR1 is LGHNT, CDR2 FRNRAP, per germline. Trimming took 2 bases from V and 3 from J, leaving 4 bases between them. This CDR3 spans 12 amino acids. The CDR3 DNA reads TGTGCTAGTGGTTTGTCGGACACTGAAGCTTTCTTT. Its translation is CASGLSDTEAFF.

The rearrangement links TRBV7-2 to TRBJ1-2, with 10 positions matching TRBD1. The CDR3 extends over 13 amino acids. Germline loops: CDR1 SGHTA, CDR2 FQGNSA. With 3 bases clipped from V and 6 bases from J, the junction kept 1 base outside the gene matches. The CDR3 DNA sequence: TGTGCCAGCAGCTTGGACAGGGGGGATGGCTACACCTTC. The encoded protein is CASSLDRGDGYTF.

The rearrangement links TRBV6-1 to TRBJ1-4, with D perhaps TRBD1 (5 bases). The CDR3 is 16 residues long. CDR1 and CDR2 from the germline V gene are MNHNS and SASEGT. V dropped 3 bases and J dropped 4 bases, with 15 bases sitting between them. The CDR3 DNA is TGTGCCAGCAGTGAGAACCCGACAGCACTTAATGAAAAACTGTTTTTT. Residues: CASSENPTALNEKLFF.

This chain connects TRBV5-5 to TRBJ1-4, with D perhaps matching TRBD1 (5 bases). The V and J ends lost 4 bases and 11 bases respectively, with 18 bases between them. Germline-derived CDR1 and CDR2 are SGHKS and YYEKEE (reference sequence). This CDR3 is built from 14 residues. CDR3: CASSRDSLTLKLFF. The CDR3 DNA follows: TGTGCCAGCAGCCGGGACTCCCTTACGTTGAAACTGTTTTTT.

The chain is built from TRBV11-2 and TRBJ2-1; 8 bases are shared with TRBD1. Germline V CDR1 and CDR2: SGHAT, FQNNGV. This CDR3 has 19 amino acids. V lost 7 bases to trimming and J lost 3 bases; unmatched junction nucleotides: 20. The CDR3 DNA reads TGTGCCAGCACGCACCGGAGCCTGACAGGGGAAGGTCGCTACAATGAGCAGTTCTTC. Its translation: CASTHRSLTGEGRYNEQFF.

CDR3 loop: CASSLQGLENTEAFF. As DNA, the CDR3 is TGTGCCAGCTCACTACAGGGTCTTGAGAACACTGAAGCTTTCTTT. The chain carries TRBV18 and TRBJ1-1; D might be TRBD1 (6 bases). Trimming left V 4 bases short and J 1 base short, with 13 bases between. Germline V CDR1 and CDR2: KGHSH, LQKENI. CDR3 size: 15 residues. The complete variable domain, with remaining parts taken from reference TRBV18 and TRBJ1-1, reads NAGVMQNPRHLVRRRGQEARLRCSPMKGHSHVYWYRQLPEEGLKFMVYLQKENIIDESGMPKERFSAEFPKEGPSILRIQQVVRGDSAAYFCASSLQGLENTEAFFGQGTRLTVV.

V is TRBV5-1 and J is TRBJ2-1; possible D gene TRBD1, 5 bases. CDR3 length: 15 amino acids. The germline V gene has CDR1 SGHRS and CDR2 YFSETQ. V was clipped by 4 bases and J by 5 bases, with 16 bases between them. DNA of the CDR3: TGCGCCAGCAGCCTACAGGCCCGCGGTGACAATGAGCAGTTCTTC. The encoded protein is CASSLQARGDNEQFF.

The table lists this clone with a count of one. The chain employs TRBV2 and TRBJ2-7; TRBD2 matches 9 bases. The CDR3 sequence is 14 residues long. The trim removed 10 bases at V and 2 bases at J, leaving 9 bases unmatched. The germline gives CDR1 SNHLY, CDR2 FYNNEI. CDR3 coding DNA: TGTGCCACCCGATCGACTAGCGGAACCTACGAGCAGTACTTC. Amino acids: CATRSTSGTYEQYF.

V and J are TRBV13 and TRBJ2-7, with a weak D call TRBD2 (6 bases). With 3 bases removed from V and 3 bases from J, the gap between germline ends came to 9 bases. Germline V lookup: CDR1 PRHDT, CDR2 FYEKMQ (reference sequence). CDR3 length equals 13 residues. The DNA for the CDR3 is TGTGCCAGCAGCTTTGGGGGAGGCTACGAGCAGTACTTC. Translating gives CASSFGGGYEQYF.

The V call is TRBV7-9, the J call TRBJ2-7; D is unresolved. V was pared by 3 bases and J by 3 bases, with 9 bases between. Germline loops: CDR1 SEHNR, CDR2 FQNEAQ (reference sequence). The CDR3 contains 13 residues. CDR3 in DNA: TGTGCCAGCAGCTTTGCGGAGTTCTACGAGCAGTACTTC. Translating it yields CASSFAEFYEQYF.

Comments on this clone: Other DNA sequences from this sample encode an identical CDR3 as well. CDR3 protein: CASSLRQGRGATNEKLFF. CDR3 nucleotide sequence: TGTGCCAGCAGTTTAAGGCAGGGGAGAGGGGCAACTAATGAAAAACTGTTTTTT. The chain uses TRBV27 and TRBJ1-4; a possible D gene is TRBD1 (6 bases). Germline CDR1 and CDR2: MNHEY and SMNVEV (reference sequence). V lost 2 bases and J lost 0, with 16 bases in between. CDR3 length: 18 amino acids.